The 5 T cell receptor beta chains below all came from one sample that was sequenced in a study of T-cell memory formation after mild COVID-19. TCRdb analysed the 5' RACE reads with MiXCR anew, one entry per CDR3 protein. The repertoire has hundreds of thousands of distinct CDR3 sequences, 16% of them found once; the top ten carry roughly a fifth. Sequenced input: PBMCs or a T cell subset sorted from them (not recorded which). All receptors derive from a man aged 18 to 30 who had mild COVID-19 (a few samples of this study predate the infection). Cell type and time point are not known.

The genes are TRBV20-1 and TRBJ2-3, with D unresolved. The CDR3 extends over 15 amino acids. Trimming cost V 0 bases and J 0 bases, with 10 bases left between them. Germline CDR1 and CDR2: DFQATT and SNEGSKA (reference sequence). In DNA form, the CDR3 reads TGCAGTGCTAGAGACGTGGGCGGAAGCACAGATACGCAGTATTTT. It specifies CSARDVGGSTDTQYF.

This clonotype appeared a few times. The V gene is TRBV18, the J gene TRBJ2-4; D is undetermined. In germline, CDR1 is KGHSH, CDR2 LQKENI. The CDR3 is 15 residues long. V lost 0 bases to trimming and J lost 6 bases, with 12 bases between them. CDR3: CASSPPNAEPNIQYF. The CDR3 bases are TGTGCCAGCTCACCACCGAATGCCGAGCCAAACATTCAGTACTTC.

The chain recombines TRBV5-1 with TRBJ2-6; possible D gene TRBD1, 5 bases. The CDR3 covers 16 residues. V lost 1 base and J lost 0, with 8 bases in between. CDR1 is SGHRS and CDR2 is YFSETQ in the germline V gene. Written as DNA, the CDR3 is TGCGCCAGCAGCTTGAGGGGCGACTCTGGGGCCAACGTCCTGACTTTC. Translating it yields CASSLRGDSGANVLTF.

The rearrangement links TRBV28 to TRBJ2-5; D may match TRBD1 or TRBD2 (5 bases each). The germline V gene encodes CDR1 MDHEN and CDR2 SYDVKM. The CDR3 consists of 13 residues. With 5 bases removed from V and 3 bases from J, the gap between germline ends came to 10 bases. CDR3 protein: CASSPGAEETQYF. The CDR3 DNA reads as TGTGCCAGCAGTCCCGGGGCCGAAGAGACCCAGTACTTC. Using reference TRBV28 and TRBJ2-5 for the parts outside the CDR3, the full variable domain is DVKVTQSSRYLVKRTGEKVFLECVQDMDHENMFWYRQDPGLGLRLIYFSYDVKMKEKGDIPEGYSVSREKKERFSLILESASTNQTSMYLCASSPGAEETQYFGPGTRLLVL.

This clonotype was found many times. The chain links TRBV12-3 or TRBV12-4 to TRBJ2-7; 8 bases agree with TRBD1. CDR3 length equals 15 residues. V lost 6 bases and J lost 1; bases outside the gene matches: 8. The CDR3 sequence is CASSWTGRLSYEQYF. As DNA, the CDR3 is TGTGCCAGCAGCTGGACAGGGAGGTTGTCCTACGAGCAGTACTTC.